One sample yielded the 15 T cell receptor beta chains listed below, sequenced in a study of lymphopenia after photon versus proton radiotherapy. The data were produced by immunoSEQ multiplex PCR, yet TCRdb's version contains in-frame clones alone and is incomplete. The data show some 70,000 clones, with about nine tenths seen just once and roughly a tenth held by the top ten. The sequencing here drew on peripheral blood, taken from a patient treated with proton-based radiotherapy. The receptors here all came from an elderly man with esophageal cancer.

J is TRBJ2-1 and V is TRBV19; D is perhaps TRBD1 (6 bases). Looked up from germline, CDR1 is LNHDA and CDR2 is SQIVND (reference sequence). The CDR3 contains 15 residues. Trimming stripped 5 bases from V and 0 bases from J, with 11 bases between. The CDR3 bases are TGTGCCAGTAGTCTGGGGGCCTTCTCCTACAATGAGCAGTTCTTC. As protein: CASSLGAFSYNEQFF.

The J gene is TRBJ2-1, the V gene TRBV30; D gene ambiguous. Trimming stripped 2 bases from V and 0 bases from J, with 8 bases between. Germline CDR1 reads GTSNPN; CDR2 reads SVGIG (reference sequence). The CDR3 is 14 amino acids. The CDR3: CAWSSTSSYNEQFF. CDR3 nucleotides: TGTGCCTGGAGTTCTACAAGCTCCTACAATGAGCAGTTCTTC.

Only one count was recorded for this clone. The chain joins TRBV9 to TRBJ2-5, with D perhaps given as TRBD1 or TRBD2 (6 bases each). CDR3 size: 14 residues. Germline assignment: CDR1 SGDLS and CDR2 YYNGEE. V was pared by 3 bases and J by 2 bases, with 11 bases between. DNA for the CDR3: TGTGCCAGCAGCGAGGGGGGACAACAAGAGACCCAGTACTTC. Protein: CASSEGGQQETQYF.

The chain couples TRBV11-2 to TRBJ2-7; the D gene is possibly TRBD2 (6 bases). The V end was cut by 5 bases, the J end by 4 bases, with 21 bases between. CDR1 SGHAT and CDR2 FQNNGV come from the germline V gene. This CDR3 is built from 16 residues. CDR3 sequence reads: CASSVQPGLRGYEQYF. The CDR3 DNA follows: TGTGCCAGCAGCGTTCAACCGGGACTGAGGGGTTACGAGCAGTACTTC.

J is TRBJ2-1 and V is TRBV7-2; TRBD2 matches at 13 bases. The ends lost 6 bases at V and 9 bases at J; junction bases unmatched: 8. The CDR3 is made up of 15 amino acids. Per the germline V gene, CDR1 is SGHTA and CDR2 is FQGNSA. Here the CDR3 reads CASRLLAGGDPEQFF. CDR3 nucleotides: TGTGCCAGCAGATTACTAGCGGGAGGGGACCCTGAGCAGTTCTTC.

This chain joins TRBV18 and TRBJ1-5; the D is unclear. Between the trimmed V and J ends, which lost 3 bases and 7 bases, there was a span of 13 bases. CDR1 KGHSH and CDR2 LQKENI come from the germline V gene. The CDR3 is made up of 14 amino acids. The CDR3 bases are TGTGCCAGCTCACCGGGGAAGGGCGGACAGCCCCAGCATTTT. It is translated as CASSPGKGGQPQHF.

The chain couples TRBV6-1 to TRBJ1-5; 8 bases map to TRBD1. This CDR3 is 14 amino acids long. The germline CDR1 and CDR2 sequences are MNHNS and SASEGT. V shed 5 bases and J 4 bases; nucleotides not matched to a gene: 4. CDR3: CASSPTGENQPQHF. In DNA form, the CDR3 reads TGTGCCAGCAGTCCGACAGGGGAGAATCAGCCCCAGCATTTT.

The V call is TRBV15, the J call TRBJ1-2; D gene unclear. CDR3 size: 17 residues. Germline CDR1 is LNHNV and CDR2 is YYDKDF (reference sequence). The V end was cut by 4 bases, the J end by 7 bases, with 25 bases between. Here the CDR3 DNA reads TGTGCCACCAGCACAGACCCTCCCGGGGTCCCCGTAGGTGGCTACACCTTC. Its protein is CATSTDPPGVPVGGYTF.

The J gene is TRBJ2-7, the V gene TRBV29-1; weak D call: TRBD2 (5 bases). Germline V gene sequence: CDR1 SQVTM, CDR2 ANQGSEA. The CDR3 is 13 amino acids. V dropped 0 bases and J dropped 3 bases, with 9 bases sitting between them. The CDR3 reads CSVEDGLSYEQYF. In DNA, the CDR3 is TGCAGCGTTGAAGATGGACTCAGCTACGAGCAGTACTTC.

For this clone: The junction shows a germline mismatch at one end, possibly a read error. The J gene is TRBJ1-5, the V gene TRBV4-3; maybe TRBD1 (6 bases). The CDR3 runs 17 residues. Germline loops: CDR1 LGHNA, CDR2 YSLEER. Here the CDR3 DNA reads TGCGCCAGCAGCCAAGATAAGGGCAGGGGTACCAATCAGTCCCAGCATTTT. Translating it yields CASSQDKGRGTNQSQHF.

This clone was counted once. The rearrangement links TRBV28 to TRBJ1-1; 7 bases align to TRBD1. This CDR3 contains 15 residues. The germline V gene has CDR1 MDHEN and CDR2 SYDVKM. Trimming removed 6 bases from V and 0 bases from J; junction bases left unmatched: 7. The CDR3 region is CASSTVRGLNTEAFF. CDR3 coding DNA: TGTGCCAGCAGCACGGTGAGGGGGCTGAACACTGAAGCTTTCTTT.

This sequence joins TRBV6-1 and TRBJ2-7; 10 bases fit TRBD2. Trimming removed 3 bases from V and 4 bases from J; junction bases left unmatched: 9. This CDR3 has 16 residues. The germline gives CDR1 MNHNS, CDR2 SASEGT. CDR3 loop: CASSEIAGGAGYEQYF. The CDR3 nucleotides read TGTGCCAGCAGTGAGATAGCGGGAGGAGCTGGGTACGAGCAGTACTTC.

The gene calls are TRBV6-6 and TRBJ1-3; D unclear. The CDR3 extends over 15 amino acids. Germline V lookup: CDR1 MNHNY, CDR2 SVGAGI (reference sequence). V shed 5 bases and J shed 3 bases, with 14 bases lying between them. The CDR3 region is CASSQALVDGNTIYF. CDR3 nucleotides: TGTGCCAGCAGTCAAGCTCTGGTGGATGGAAACACCATATATTTT.

The V and J genes are TRBV9 and TRBJ1-2; D gene uncertain. Trimming cost V 4 bases and J 5 bases, with 15 bases left between them. Germline V CDR1 and CDR2: SGDLS, YYNGEE. The CDR3 runs to 14 residues. The CDR3 sequence is CASSPREGPYGYTF. As DNA, the CDR3 is TGTGCCAGCAGCCCCCGGGAGGGCCCATATGGCTACACCTTC.

This chain connects TRBV7-8 to TRBJ1-4, with TRBD1 identical over 8 bases. Germline V CDR1 and CDR2: SGHVS, FQNEAQ. This CDR3 is 13 amino acids long. After removal of 5 bases from V and 8 bases from J, the junction contained 4 bases not matched to a gene. This chain's CDR3 is CASSLGTGEKLFF. The CDR3 DNA reads as TGTGCCAGCAGCCTGGGGACAGGAGAAAAACTGTTTTTT. Variable domain in full (rest from reference TRBV7-8 and TRBJ1-4): GAGVSQSPRYKVAKRGQDVALRCDPISGHVSLFWYQQALGQGPEFLTYFQNEAQLDKSGLPSDRFFAERPEGSVSTLKIQRTQQEDSAVYLCASSLGTGEKLFFGSGTQLSVL.